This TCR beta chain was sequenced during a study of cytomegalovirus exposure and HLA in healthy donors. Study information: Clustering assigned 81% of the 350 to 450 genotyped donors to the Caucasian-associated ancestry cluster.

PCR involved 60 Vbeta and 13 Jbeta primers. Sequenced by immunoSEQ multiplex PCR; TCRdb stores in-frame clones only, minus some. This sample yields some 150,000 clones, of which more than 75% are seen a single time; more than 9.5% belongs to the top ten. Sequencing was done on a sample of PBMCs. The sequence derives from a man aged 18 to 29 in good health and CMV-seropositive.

The CDR3 protein is CASSLREGSYNEQFF. CDR3 in DNA: TGTGCCAGCAGCTTGCGGGAGGGCTCCTACAATGAGCAGTTCTTC. The genes are TRBV5-4 and TRBJ2-1, with 8 bases identical to TRBD2. The J segment lost 0 bases and the V segment lost 1 base, leaving 0 bases of the junction unmatched. Germline V gene data show CDR1 as SGHNT and CDR2 as YYREEE (reference sequence). The CDR3 totals 15 residues.